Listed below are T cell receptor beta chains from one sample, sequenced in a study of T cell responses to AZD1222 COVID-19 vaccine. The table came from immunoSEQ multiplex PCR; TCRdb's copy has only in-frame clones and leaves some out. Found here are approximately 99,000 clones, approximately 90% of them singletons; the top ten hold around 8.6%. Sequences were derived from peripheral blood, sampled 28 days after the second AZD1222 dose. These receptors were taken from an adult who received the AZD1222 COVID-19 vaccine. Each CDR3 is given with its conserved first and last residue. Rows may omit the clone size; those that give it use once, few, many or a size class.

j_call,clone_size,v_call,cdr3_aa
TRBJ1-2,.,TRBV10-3,CAISEPPRQQGVYGYTF
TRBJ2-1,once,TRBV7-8,CASSLGTNEQFF
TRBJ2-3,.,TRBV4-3,CASSRTLTSGSTDTQYF
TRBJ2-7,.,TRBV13,CASSISRDRGYEQYF
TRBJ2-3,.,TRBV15,CATNSEIGGSPDTQYF
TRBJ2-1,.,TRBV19,CASSRPNSYNEQFF
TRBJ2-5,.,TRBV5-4,CASSLVDRPRETQYF
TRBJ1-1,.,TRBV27,CASKDRARTEAFF
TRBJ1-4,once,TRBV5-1,CASSFVGEKLFF
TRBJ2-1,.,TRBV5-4,CASSSWSGEGPGRFF
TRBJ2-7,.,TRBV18,CASSPPGGGRSYEQYF
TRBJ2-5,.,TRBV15,CATSSVETQYF
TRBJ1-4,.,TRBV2,CASSERRQHEKLFF
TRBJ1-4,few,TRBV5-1,CASSLLPPGSAGEKLFF
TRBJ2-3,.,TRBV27,CASSLRSGRKLAGGVTDTQYF
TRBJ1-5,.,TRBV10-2,CASSEDIYGSNQPQHF
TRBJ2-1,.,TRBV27,CASSLSIDNEQFF
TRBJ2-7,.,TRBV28,CASNPTGVPYEQYF
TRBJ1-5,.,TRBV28,CASSLRTAHQPQHF
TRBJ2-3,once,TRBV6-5,CASRPMNTDTQYF
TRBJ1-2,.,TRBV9,CASSANYRDRDFGYTF
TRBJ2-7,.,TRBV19,CASSPLTLDRGEQYF
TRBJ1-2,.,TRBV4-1,CASSQEEGTAYGYTF
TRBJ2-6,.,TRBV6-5,CATLPSSGANVLTF
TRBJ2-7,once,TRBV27,CASRGTGHYEQYF
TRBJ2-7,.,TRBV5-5,CASSLVGGGLQYF
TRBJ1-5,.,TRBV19,CASSIDGGNSNQPQHF
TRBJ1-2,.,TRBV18,CASSPSLGPTSYTF
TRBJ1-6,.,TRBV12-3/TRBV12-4,CASHQSYNSPLHF
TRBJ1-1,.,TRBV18,CASSPRQEGTEAFF
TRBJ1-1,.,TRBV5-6,CASSLRQINTEAFF
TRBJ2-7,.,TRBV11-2,CASSFSDRAHEQYF
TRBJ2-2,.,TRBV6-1,CASSERERGRAGELFF
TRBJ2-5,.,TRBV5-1,CASSFQETQYF
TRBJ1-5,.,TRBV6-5,CASSAGYGGNQPQHF
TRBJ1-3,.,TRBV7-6,CASSFLTGSGNTIYF
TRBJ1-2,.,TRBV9,CASSVVARGAESGYTF